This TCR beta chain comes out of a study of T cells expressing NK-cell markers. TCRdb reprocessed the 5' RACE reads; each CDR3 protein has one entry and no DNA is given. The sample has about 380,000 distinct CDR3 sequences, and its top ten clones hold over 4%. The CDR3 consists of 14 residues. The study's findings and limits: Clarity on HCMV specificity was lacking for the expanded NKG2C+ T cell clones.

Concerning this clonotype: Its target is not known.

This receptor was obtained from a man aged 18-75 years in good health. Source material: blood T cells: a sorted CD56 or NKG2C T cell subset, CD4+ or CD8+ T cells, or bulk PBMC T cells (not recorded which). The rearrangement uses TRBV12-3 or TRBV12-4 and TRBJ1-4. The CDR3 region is CASSPFRHGEKLFF.